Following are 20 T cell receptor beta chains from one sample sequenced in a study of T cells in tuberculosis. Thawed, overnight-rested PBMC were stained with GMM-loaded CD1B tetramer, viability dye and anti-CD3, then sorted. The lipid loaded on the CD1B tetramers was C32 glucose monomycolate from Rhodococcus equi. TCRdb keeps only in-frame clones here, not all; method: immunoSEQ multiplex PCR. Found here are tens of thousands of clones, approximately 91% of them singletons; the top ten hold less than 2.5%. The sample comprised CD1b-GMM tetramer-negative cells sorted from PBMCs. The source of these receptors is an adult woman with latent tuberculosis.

The CDR3 is CASKSQQGLNTEAFF. CDR3 DNA: TGTGCCAGCAAATCGCAACAGGGGCTGAACACTGAAGCTTTCTTT. V and J are TRBV27 and TRBJ1-1; 7 bases map to TRBD1. Germline CDR1 reads MNHEY; CDR2 reads SMNVEV (reference sequence). The CDR3 length is 15 residues. The junction had 8 bases not matched to a gene; V was cut back by 7 bases and J by 0 bases.

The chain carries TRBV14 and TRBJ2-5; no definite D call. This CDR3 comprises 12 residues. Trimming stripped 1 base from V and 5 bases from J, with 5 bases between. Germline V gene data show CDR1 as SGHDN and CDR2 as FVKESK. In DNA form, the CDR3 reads TGTGCCAGCAGCCAAGCGGAGGAGACCCAGTACTTC. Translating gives CASSQAEETQYF.

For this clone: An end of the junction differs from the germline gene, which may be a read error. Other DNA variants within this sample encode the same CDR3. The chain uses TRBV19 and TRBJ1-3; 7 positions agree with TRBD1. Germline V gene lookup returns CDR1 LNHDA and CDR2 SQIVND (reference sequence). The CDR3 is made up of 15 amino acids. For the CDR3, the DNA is TGCGCCACCAGAAAGGGACAGCTCTCTGGAAACACCATATATTTT. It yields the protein CATRKGQLSGNTIYF.

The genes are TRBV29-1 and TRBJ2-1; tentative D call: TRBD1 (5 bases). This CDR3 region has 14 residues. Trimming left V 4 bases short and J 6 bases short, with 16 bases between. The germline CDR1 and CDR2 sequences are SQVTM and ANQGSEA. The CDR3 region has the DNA TGCAGCGTTGGAGTATGGGCAGGGCCCAATGAGCAGTTCTTC. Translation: CSVGVWAGPNEQFF.

The CDR3 is CASSDGQRAPEKLFF. In nucleotides, the CDR3 is TGTGCCAGCAGTGATGGACAGCGAGCCCCCGAAAAACTGTTTTTT. The gene calls are TRBV2 and TRBJ1-4, with D tentatively TRBD1 (6 bases). Germline CDR1 SNHLY, CDR2 FYNNEI. The V and J ends lost 3 bases and 8 bases respectively, with 16 bases between them. The CDR3 length is 15 residues.

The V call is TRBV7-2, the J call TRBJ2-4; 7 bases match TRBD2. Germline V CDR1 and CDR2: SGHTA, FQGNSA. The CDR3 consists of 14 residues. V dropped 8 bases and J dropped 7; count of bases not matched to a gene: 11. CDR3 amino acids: CASVQGGGKNIQYF. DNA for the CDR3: TGTGCCAGCGTCCAGGGCGGGGGAAAGAACATTCAGTACTTC. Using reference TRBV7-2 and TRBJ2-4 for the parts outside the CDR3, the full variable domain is GAGVSQSPSNKVTEKGKDVELRCDPISGHTALYWYRQSLGQGLEFLIYFQGNSAPDKSGLPSDRFSAERTGGSVSTLTIQRTQQEDSAVYLCASVQGGGKNIQYFGAGTRLSVL.

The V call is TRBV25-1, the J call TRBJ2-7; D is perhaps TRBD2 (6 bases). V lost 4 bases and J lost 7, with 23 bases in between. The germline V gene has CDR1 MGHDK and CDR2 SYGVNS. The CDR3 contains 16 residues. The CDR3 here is CASSAIQGPLGGEQYF. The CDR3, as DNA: TGTGCCAGCAGTGCGATTCAGGGCCCCCTCGGAGGGGAGCAGTACTTC.

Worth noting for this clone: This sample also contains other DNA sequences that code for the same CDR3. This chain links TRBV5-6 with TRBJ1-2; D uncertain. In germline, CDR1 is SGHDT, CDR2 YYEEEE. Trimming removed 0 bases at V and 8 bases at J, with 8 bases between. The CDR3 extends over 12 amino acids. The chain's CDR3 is CASSLGTGGYTF. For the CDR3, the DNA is TGTGCCAGCAGCTTGGGCACGGGGGGCTACACCTTC.

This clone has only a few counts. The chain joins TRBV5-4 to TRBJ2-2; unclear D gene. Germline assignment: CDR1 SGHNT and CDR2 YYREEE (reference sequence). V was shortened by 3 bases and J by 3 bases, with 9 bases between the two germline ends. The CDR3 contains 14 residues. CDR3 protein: CASSSSPHTGELFF. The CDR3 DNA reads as TGTGCCAGCAGCTCCTCCCCCCACACCGGGGAGCTGTTTTTT. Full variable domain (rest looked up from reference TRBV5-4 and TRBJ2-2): ETGVTQSPTHLIKTRGQQVTLRCSSQSGHNTVSWYQQALGQGPQFIFQYYREEENGRGNFPPRFSGLQFPNYSSELNVNALELDDSALYLCASSSSPHTGELFFGEGSRLTVL.

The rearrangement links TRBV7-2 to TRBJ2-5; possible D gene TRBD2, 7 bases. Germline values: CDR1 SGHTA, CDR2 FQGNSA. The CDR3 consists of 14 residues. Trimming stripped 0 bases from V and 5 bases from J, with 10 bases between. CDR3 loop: CASSLAGGGETQYF. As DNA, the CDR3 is TGTGCCAGCAGCTTAGCGGGAGGGGGGGAGACCCAGTACTTC.

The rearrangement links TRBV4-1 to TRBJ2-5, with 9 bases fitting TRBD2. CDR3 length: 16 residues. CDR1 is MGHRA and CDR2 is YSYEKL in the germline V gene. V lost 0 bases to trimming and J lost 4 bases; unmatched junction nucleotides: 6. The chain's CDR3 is CASSQDSAGGRETQYF. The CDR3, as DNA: TGCGCCAGCAGCCAAGATTCAGCGGGGGGACGAGAGACCCAGTACTTC.

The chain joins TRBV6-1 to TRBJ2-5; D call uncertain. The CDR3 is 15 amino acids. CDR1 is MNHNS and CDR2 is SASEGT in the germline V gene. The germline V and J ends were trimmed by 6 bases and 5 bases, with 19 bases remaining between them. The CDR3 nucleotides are TGTGCCAGCAGCTTCGTTGGCCATCTTGTGGAGACCCAGTACTTC. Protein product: CASSFVGHLVETQYF.

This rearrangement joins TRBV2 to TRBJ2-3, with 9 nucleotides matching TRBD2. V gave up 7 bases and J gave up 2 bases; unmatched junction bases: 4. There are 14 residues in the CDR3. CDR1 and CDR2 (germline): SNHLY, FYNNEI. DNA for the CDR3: TGTGCCAGCAAACCTAGCGGGATCACAGATACGCAGTATTTT. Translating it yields CASKPSGITDTQYF.

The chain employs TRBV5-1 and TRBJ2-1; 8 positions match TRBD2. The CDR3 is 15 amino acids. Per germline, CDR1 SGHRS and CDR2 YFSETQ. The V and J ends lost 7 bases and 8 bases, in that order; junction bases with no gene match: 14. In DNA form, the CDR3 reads TGCGCCAGCGCCCAGCGGGGGCAGGGCGGCTATGAGCAGTTCTTC. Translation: CASAQRGQGGYEQFF.

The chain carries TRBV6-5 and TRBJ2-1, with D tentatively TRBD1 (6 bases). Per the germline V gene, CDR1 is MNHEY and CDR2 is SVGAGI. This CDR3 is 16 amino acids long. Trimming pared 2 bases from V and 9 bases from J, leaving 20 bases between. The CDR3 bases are TGTGCCAGCAGTTACCCCCGGCAGGGGATGATTCTTGAGCAGTTCTTC. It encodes CASSYPRQGMILEQFF.

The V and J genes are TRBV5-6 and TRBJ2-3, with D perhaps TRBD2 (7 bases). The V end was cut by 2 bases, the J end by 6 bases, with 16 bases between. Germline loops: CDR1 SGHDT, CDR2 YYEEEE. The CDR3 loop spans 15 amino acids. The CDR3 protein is CASSFWGGLGDTQYF. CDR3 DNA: TGTGCCAGCAGCTTCTGGGGGGGCCTAGGTGATACGCAGTATTTT.

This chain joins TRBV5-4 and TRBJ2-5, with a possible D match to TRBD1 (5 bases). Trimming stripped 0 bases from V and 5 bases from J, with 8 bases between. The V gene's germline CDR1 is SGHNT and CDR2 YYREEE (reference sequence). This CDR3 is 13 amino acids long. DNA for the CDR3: TGTGCCAGCAGCTTGGAGGGGCGGGAGACCCAGTACTTC. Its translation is CASSLEGRETQYF. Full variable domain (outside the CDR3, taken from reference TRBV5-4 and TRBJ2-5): ETGVTQSPTHLIKTRGQQVTLRCSSQSGHNTVSWYQQALGQGPQFIFQYYREEENGRGNFPPRFSGLQFPNYSSELNVNALELDDSALYLCASSLEGRETQYFGPGTRLLVL.

CDR3 residues: CAWSGGLQTGELFF. The CDR3 DNA sequence: TGTGCCTGGAGTGGGGGACTGCAGACCGGGGAGCTGTTTTTT. The rearrangement joins TRBV30 to TRBJ2-2; perhaps TRBD2 as D (6 bases). This CDR3 contains 14 residues. The germline V gene has CDR1 GTSNPN and CDR2 SVGIG (reference sequence). Trimming shortened V by 1 base and J by 5 bases, and 11 bases separated the two germline ends. The whole variable domain, remainder taken from reference TRBV30 and TRBJ2-2, is SQTIHQWPATLVQPVGSPLSLECTVEGTSNPNLYWYRQAAGRGLQLLFYSVGIGQISSEVPQNLSASRPQDRQFILSSKKLLLSDSGFYLCAWSGGLQTGELFFGEGSRLTVL.

DNA for the CDR3: TGCGCCAGCAGCCAATCCACCCGGGACAGGGTGTCCAATGAGCAGTTCTTC. As protein: CASSQSTRDRVSNEQFF. The chain employs TRBV4-3 and TRBJ2-1; 9 nucleotides align to TRBD1. Looked up from germline, CDR1 is LGHNA and CDR2 is YSLEER. Trimming took 2 bases from V and 6 from J; bases not matched to a gene: 11. The CDR3 has 17 amino acids.

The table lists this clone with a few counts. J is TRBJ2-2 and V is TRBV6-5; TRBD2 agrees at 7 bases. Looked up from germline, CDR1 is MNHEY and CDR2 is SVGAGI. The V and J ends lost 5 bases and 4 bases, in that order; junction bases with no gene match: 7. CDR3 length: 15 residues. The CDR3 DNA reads TGTGCCAGCAGTAGCCCGACTAGCAGCACCGGGGAGCTGTTTTTT. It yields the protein CASSSPTSSTGELFF.